This T cell receptor (beta chain) was documented in a study of blood T cell repertoires in COVID-19. Study-level information: Samples representing acute and convalescent COVID-19 were sourced from the United States, Italy and Spain. In each case, the material was cDNA or gDNA derived from T cells, B-cell-depleted T cells, or PBMCs.

The V end was cut by 2 bases, the J end by 6 bases, with 10 bases between. The CDR3 totals 14 residues. Germline values: CDR1 MNHEY, CDR2 SMNVEV (reference sequence). This clone was observed a handful of times. Study processing details: Researchers report that nucleated cell counts were estimated from reference gene primer amplification. TCRdb's table, derived via immunoSEQ multiplex PCR, lists solely in-frame clones and lacks some. V, J and clone size are taken as reported in that table, and D and trimming were inferred from the DNA itself. The table lists about 240,000 clones, more than 75% of them singletons.

This sequence was found in a woman between 35 and 50 years old who had recovered from COVID-19. Sequencing was performed on peripheral blood. The chain employs TRBV27 and TRBJ2-2; D unresolved. In nucleotides, the CDR3 is TGTGCCAGCAGTTTAGCCGGTTGGTCCGGGGAGCTGTTTTTT. This translates into CASSLAGWSGELFF.